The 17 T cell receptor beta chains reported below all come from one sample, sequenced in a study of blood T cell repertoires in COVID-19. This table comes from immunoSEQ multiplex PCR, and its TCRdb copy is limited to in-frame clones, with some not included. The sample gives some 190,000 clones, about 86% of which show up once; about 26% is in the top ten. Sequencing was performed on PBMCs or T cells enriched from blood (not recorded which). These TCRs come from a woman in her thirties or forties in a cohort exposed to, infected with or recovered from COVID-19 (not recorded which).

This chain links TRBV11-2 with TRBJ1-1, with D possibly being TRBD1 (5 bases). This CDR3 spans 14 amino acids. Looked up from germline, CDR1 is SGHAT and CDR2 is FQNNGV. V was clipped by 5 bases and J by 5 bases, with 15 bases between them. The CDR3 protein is CASSPWGGLTEAFF. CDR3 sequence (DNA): TGTGCCAGCAGCCCCTGGGGGGGGTTGACTGAAGCTTTCTTT.

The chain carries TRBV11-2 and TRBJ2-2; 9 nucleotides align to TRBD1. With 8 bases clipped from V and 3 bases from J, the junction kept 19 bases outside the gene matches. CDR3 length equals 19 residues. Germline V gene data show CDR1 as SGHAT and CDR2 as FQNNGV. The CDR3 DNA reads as TGTGCCAGCTTTGGGACAGGGTATGAGGGATGGAGTTACACCGGGGAGCTGTTTTTT. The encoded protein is CASFGTGYEGWSYTGELFF.

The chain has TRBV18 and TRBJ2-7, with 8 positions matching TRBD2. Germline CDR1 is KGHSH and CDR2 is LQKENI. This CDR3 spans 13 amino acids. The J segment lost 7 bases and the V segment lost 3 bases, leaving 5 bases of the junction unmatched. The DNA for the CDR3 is TGTGCCAGCTCACCCCAAGCGGGGGATGAGCAGTACTTC. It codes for CASSPQAGDEQYF.

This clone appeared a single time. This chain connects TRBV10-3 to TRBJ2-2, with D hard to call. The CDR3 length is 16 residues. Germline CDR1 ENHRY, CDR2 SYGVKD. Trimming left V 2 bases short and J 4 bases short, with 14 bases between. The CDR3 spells CAISERRLLGTGELFF. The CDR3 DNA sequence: TGTGCCATCAGTGAGCGGCGACTCTTGGGCACCGGGGAGCTGTTTTTT.

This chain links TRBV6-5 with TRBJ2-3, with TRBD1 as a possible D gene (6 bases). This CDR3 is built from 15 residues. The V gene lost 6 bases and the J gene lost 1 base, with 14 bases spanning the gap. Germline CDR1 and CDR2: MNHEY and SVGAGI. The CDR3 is CASRRQERRTDTQYF. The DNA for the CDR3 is TGTGCCAGCAGGCGACAGGAACGCCGCACAGATACGCAGTATTTT.

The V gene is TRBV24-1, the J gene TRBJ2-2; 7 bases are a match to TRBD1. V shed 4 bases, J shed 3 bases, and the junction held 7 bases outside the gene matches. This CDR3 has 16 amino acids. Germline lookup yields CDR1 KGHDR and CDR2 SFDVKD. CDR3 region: CATSDQTGIDTGELFF. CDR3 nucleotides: TGTGCCACCAGTGACCAGACAGGGATCGACACCGGGGAGCTGTTTTTT.

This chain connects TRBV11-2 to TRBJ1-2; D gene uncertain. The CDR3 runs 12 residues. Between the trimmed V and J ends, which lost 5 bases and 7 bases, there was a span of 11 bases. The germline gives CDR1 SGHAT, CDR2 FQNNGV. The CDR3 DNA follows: TGTGCCAGCAGCCTAACGCGGAGTGGCTACACCTTC. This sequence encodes CASSLTRSGYTF.

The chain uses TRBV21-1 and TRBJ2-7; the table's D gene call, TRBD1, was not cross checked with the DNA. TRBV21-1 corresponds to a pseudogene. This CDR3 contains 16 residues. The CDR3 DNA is TGTGCCAGCAGCAAAAAAGGGGACAGTTTTTCTTACGAGCAGTACTTC. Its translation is CASSKKGDSFSYEQYF.

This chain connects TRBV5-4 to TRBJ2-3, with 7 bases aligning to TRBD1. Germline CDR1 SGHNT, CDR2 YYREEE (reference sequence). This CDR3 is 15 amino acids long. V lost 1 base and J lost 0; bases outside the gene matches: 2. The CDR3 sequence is CASSLQGVSTDTQYF. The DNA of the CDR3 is TGTGCCAGCAGCTTGCAGGGGGTCAGCACAGATACGCAGTATTTT. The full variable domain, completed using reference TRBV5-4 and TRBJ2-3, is ETGVTQSPTHLIKTRGQQVTLRCSSQSGHNTVSWYQQALGQGPQFIFQYYREEENGRGNFPPRFSGLQFPNYSSELNVNALELDDSALYLCASSLQGVSTDTQYFGPGTRLTVL.

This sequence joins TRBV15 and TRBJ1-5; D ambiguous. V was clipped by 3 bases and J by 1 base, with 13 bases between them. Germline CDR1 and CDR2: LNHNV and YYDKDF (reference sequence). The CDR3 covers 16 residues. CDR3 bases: TGTGCCACCAGCAGCGCTGGGAGGCGGAGCAATCAGCCCCAGCATTTT. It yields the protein CATSSAGRRSNQPQHF. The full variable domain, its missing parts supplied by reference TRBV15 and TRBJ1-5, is DAMVIQNPRYQVTQFGKPVTLSCSQTLNHNVMYWYQQKSSQAPKLLFHYYDKDFNNEADTPDNFQSRRPNTSFCFLDIRSPGLGDTAMYLCATSSAGRRSNQPQHFGDGTRLSIL.

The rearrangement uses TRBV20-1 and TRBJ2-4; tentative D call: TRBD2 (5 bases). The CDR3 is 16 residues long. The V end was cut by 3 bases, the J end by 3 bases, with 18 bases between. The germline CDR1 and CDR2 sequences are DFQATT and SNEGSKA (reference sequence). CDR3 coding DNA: TGCAGTGCTAGTGCCCGGGATTACATAGTCAAAAACATTCAGTACTTC. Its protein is CSASARDYIVKNIQYF.

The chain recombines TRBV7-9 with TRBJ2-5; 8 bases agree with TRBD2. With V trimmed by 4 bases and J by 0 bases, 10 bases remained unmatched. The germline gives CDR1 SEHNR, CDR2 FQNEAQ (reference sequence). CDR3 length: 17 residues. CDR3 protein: CASSSTLAEGYQETQYF. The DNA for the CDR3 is TGTGCCAGCAGCTCCACACTAGCGGAGGGGTACCAAGAGACCCAGTACTTC.

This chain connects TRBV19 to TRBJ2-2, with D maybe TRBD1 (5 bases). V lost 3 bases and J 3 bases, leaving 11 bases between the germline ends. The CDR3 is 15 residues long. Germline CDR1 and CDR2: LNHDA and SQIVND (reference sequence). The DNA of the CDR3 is TGTGCCAGTAGTATCCTGACAGCCCACACCGGGGAGCTGTTTTTT. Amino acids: CASSILTAHTGELFF. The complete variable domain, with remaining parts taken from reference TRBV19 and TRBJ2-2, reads DGGITQSPKYLFRKEGQNVTLSCEQNLNHDAMYWYRQDPGQGLRLIYYSQIVNDFQKGDIAEGYSVSREKKESFPLTVTSAQKNPTAFYLCASSILTAHTGELFFGEGSRLTVL.

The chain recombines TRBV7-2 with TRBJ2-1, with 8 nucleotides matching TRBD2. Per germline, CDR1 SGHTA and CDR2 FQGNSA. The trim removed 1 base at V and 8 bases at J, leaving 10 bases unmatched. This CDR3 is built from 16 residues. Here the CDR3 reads CASSLVGTRSGDEQFF. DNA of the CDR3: TGTGCCAGCAGCTTAGTGGGGACTAGATCAGGGGATGAGCAGTTCTTC. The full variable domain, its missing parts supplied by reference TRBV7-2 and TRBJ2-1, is GAGVSQSPSNKVTEKGKDVELRCDPISGHTALYWYRQSLGQGLEFLIYFQGNSAPDKSGLPSDRFSAERTGGSVSTLTIQRTQQEDSAVYLCASSLVGTRSGDEQFFGPGTRLTVL.

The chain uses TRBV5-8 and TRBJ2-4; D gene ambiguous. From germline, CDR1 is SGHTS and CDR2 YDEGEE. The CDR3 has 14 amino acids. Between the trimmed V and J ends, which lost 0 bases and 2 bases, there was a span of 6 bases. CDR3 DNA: TGTGCCAGCAGCTTGGGTTATACCAAAAACATTCAGTACTTC. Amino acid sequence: CASSLGYTKNIQYF.

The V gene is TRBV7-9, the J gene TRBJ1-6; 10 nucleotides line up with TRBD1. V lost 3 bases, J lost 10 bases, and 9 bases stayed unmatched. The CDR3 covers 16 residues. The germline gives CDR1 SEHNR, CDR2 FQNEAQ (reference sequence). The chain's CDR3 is CASSFLGQGGGSPLHF. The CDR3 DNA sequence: TGTGCCAGCAGCTTCCTCGGACAGGGGGGTGGATCACCCCTCCACTTT.

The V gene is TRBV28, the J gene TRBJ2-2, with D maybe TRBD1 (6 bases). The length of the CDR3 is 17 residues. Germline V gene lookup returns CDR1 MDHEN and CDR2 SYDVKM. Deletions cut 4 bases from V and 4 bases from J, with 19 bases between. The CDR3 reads CASSYLSQRGSTGELFF. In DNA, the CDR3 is TGTGCCAGCAGTTACCTGTCCCAAAGGGGGAGCACCGGGGAGCTGTTTTTT.